This T cell receptor (beta chain) was observed in a study of T cells after yellow fever vaccination. A remark on this clonotype: A much larger clonotype is one base distant, so this may be a read error.

One entry per CDR3 protein, called by TCRdb with MiXCR from the 5' RACE reads. Among about 120,000 distinct CDR3 sequences listed, about 7% were seen once. The sample consisted of CD4+ T cells sorted from PBMCs, taken about 49 days after the first yellow fever vaccination. The sequence came from a man aged 18 to 29 who received the YFV17D yellow fever vaccine.

The CDR3: CASSFLGPQGPSHGEQFF. CDR3 DNA: TGTGCCAGCAGCTTTCTCGGCCCTCAGGGGCCCTCCCATGGTGAGCAGTTCTTC. The chain combines TRBV11-2 with TRBJ2-1; D possibly corresponds to TRBD1 (6 bases). The CDR3 spans 18 residues. The V and J ends lost 3 bases and 9 bases respectively, with 27 bases between them. Germline CDR1 is SGHAT and CDR2 is FQNNGV. The full variable domain, rest sourced from reference TRBV11-2 and TRBJ2-1, is EAGVAQSPRYKIIEKRQSVAFWCNPISGHATLYWYQQILGQGPKLLIQFQNNGVVDDSQLPKDRFSAERLKGVDSTLKIQPAKLEDSAVYLCASSFLGPQGPSHGEQFFGPGTRLTVL.